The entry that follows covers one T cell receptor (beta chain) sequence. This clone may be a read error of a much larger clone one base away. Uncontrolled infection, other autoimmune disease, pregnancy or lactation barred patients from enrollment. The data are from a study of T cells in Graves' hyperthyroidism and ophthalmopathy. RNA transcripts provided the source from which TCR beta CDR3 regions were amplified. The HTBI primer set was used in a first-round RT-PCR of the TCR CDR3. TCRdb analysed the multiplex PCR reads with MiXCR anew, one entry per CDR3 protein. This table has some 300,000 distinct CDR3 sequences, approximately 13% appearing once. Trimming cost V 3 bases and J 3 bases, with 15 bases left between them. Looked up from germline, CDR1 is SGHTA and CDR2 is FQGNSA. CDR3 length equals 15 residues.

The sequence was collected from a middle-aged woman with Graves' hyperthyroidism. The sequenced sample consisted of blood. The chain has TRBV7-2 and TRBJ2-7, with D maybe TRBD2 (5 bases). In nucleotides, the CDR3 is TGTGCCAGCAGCTTGTACCAGGACTCCCGCTACGAGCAGTACTTC. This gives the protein CASSLYQDSRYEQYF.